The entry that follows covers one TCR beta chain sequence. The data stem from a study of shared T cell receptors in the human thymus. The germline CDR1 and CDR2 sequences are MGHRA and YSYEKL. CDR3 size: 16 residues. V was clipped by 0 bases and J by 6 bases; unmatched bases: 8. Generated by immunoSEQ multiplex PCR, the TCRdb table keeps only in-frame clones and is missing some. The sample shows under 450,000 clones, 85% to 95% of them seen only once. The chain uses TRBV4-1 and TRBJ2-7; the match to TRBD1 covers 10 bases. Sequenced sample: thymocytes. The clonotype originates from a human donor. The CDR3 here is CASSQDLPGQGCEQYF. CDR3 nucleotides: TGCGCCAGCAGCCAAGATCTTCCGGGACAGGGGTGCGAGCAGTACTTC.